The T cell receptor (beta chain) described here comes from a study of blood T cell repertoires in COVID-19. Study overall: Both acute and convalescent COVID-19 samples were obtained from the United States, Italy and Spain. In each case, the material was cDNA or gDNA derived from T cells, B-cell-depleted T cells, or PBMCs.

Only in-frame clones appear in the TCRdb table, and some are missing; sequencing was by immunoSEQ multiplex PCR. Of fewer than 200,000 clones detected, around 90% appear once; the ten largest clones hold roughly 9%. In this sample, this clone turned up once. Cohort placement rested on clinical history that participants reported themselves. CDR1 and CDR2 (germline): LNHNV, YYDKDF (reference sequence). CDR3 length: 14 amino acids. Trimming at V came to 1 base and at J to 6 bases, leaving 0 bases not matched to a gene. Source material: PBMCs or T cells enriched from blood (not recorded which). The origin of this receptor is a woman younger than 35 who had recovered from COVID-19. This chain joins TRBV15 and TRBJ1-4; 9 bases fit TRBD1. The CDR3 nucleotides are TGTGCCACCAGCAGAGGGACAGGGGATGAAAAACTGTTTTTT. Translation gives CATSRGTGDEKLFF.